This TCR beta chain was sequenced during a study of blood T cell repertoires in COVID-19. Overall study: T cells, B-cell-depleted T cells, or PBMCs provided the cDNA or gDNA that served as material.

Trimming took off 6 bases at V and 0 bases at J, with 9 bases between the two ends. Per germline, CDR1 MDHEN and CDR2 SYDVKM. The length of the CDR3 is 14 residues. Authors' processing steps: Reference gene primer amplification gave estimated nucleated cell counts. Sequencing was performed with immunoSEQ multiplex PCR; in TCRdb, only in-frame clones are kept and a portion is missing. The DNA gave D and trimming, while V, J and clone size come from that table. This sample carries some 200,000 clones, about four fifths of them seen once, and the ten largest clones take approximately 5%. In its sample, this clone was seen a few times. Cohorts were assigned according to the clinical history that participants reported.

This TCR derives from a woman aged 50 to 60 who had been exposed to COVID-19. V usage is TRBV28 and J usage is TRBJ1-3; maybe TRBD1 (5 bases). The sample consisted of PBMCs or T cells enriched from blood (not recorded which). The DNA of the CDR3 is TGTGCCAGCAGCGTCAGGGTCTCTGGAAACACCATATATTTT. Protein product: CASSVRVSGNTIYF. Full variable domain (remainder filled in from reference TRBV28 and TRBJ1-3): DVKVTQSSRYLVKRTGEKVFLECVQDMDHENMFWYRQDPGLGLRLIYFSYDVKMKEKGDIPEGYSVSREKKERFSLILESASTNQTSMYLCASSVRVSGNTIYFGEGSWLTVV.